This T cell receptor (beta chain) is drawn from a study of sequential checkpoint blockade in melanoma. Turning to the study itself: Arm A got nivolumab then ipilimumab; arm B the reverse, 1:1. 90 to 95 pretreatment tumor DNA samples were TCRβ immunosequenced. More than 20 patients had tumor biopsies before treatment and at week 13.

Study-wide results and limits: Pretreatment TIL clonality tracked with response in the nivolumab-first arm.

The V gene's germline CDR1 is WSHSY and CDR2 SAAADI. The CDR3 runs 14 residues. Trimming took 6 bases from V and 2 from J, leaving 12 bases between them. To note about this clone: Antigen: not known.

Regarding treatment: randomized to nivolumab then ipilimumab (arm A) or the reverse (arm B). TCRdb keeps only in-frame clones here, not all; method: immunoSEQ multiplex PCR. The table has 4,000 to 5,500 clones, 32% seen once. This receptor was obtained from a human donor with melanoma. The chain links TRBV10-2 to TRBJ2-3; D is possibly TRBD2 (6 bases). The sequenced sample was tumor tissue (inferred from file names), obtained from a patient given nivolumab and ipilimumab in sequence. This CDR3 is CASSGTAITDTQYF. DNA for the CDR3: TGCGCCAGCAGCGGGACTGCCATCACAGATACGCAGTATTTT.